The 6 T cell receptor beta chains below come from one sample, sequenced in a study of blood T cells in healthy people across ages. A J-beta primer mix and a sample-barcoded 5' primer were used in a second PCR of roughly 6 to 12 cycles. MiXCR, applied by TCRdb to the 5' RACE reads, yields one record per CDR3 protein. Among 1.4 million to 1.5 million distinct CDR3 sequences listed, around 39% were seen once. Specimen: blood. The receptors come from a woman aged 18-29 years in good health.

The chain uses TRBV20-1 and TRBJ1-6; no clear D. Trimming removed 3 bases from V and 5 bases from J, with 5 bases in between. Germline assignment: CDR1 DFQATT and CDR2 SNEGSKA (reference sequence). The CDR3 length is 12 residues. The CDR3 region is CSARANNSPLHF. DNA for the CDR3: TGCAGTGCTAGGGCTAATAATTCACCCCTCCACTTT.

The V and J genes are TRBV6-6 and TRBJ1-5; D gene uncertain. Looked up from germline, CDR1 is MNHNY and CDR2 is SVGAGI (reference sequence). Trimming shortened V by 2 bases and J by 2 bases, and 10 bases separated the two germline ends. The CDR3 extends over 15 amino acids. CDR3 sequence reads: CASSYPSTGNQPQHF. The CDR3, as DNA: TGTGCCAGCAGTTACCCAAGCACTGGCAATCAGCCCCAGCATTTT.

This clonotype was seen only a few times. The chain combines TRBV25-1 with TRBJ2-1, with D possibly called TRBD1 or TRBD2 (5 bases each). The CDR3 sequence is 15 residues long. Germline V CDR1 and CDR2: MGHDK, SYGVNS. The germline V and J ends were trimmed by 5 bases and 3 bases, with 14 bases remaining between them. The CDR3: CASSHAGSGYNEQFF. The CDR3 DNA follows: TGTGCCAGCAGTCACGCAGGGAGCGGCTACAATGAGCAGTTCTTC.

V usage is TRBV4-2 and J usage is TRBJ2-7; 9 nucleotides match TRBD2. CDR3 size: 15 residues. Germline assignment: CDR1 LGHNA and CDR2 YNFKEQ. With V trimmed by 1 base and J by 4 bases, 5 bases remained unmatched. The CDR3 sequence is CASSQGTSEQYEQYF. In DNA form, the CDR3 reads TGTGCCAGCAGCCAAGGGACTAGCGAGCAATACGAGCAGTACTTC.

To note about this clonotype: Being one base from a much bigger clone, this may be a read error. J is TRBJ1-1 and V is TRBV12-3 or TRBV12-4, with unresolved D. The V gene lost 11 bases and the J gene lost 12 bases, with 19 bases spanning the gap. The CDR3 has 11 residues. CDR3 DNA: TGTGCCGTCAGACGGGGAGGGAAAACTTTCTTT. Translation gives CAVRRGGKTFF.

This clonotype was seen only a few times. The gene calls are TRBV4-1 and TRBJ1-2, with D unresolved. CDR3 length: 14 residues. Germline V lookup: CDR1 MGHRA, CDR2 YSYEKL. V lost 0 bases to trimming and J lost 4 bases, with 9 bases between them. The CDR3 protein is CASSQDLGFYGYTF. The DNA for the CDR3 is TGCGCCAGCAGCCAAGATTTGGGGTTCTATGGCTACACCTTC.